This T cell receptor (beta chain) was sequenced for a study of response to subunit inactivated influenza vaccine. From the RT-PCR reads, TCRdb called clonotypes with MiXCR, one entry per CDR3 protein. This sample has approximately 520,000 distinct CDR3 sequences, with 16% found just once. The sample holds a few counts of this clonotype. The CDR3 is 16 residues long. Germline CDR1 is SGHAT and CDR2 is FQNNGV. Trimming removed 1 base at V and 5 bases at J, with 16 bases between. The TCR comes from a man between 50 and 75 years old who received an inactivated influenza vaccine. Sequences were derived from CD4+ T cells sorted from PBMCs, sampled 23 months after vaccination. The V gene is TRBV11-2, the J gene TRBJ2-3, with D maybe TRBD2 (7 bases). In DNA form, the CDR3 reads TGTGCCAGCAGCTTAGTGGTGGGGGGGCAGAAAGATACGCAGTATTTT. Its translation: CASSLVVGGQKDTQYF.